This TCR beta chain is from a study of blood T cell repertoires in COVID-19 (dated by TCRdb to between 2020 and 2021). For context, the study as a whole: Samples from collaborators originated in the United States, Italy and Spain and spanned both the acute and convalescent phases of COVID-19. The prospective study material was composed of cDNA or gDNA derived from T cells, B-cell-depleted T cells, or PBMCs. Subjects who had been exposed to COVID-19, were actively infected with it, or had recovered from it provided the deeply sampled blood TCRbeta repertoires that made up the dataset. The repertoires were made available in a free public database intended to serve as a resource for research on the immune response to SARS-CoV-2. Samples were obtained from the ongoing ImmuneRACE study (first 160 participants) and from approximately 1,200 subjects provided by 6 global collaborators. The sample metadata nearly always contained a de-identified subject ID, COVID-19 status, age in years and sex. Where available, HLA class I and class II types were taken from metadata supplied by the sample provider and were not determined by assay-based typing.

Whole blood was collected in K2EDTA tubes by collaborating institutions according to the institutions' own protocols. For TCRbeta analysis, collaborator samples were shipped as frozen whole blood, as isolated PBMCs, or as DNA extracted from either sample type. TCRbeta CDR3 regions were amplified from genomic DNA using the immunoSEQ Assay, a bias-controlled multiplex PCR. The published analysis was carried out like this. The number of nucleated cells in each sample was estimated from the amplification of reference gene primers within the assay. To quantify the absolute abundance of each unique TCRbeta CDR3 rearrangement, sequence reads were collapsed and filtered. For each sample, productive Simpson clonality was calculated by taking the square root of Simpson's diversity index across productive rearrangements. TCRdb carries this immuneACCESS record with in-frame sequences only. Its versions omit some clonotypes, under half of them owing to an unresolved V gene in the studies checked, with the rest unexplained. The V and J calls and clone size were taken over from that table, and D and trimming were inferred from the DNA. The sample includes about 58,000 clones, with under 90% observed a single time. Of the sample, roughly 5.1% is held by the ten largest clones.

From the cysteine up to the phenylalanine, the CDR3 has a length of 15 residues. Only the CDR3 part of the read is kept: 45 bases, read in frame from the first base. Via the germline V gene (reference sequence), CDR1 is LNHDA and CDR2 SQIVND. V loses 4 bases, J loses 4 bases, and the germline ends lie 16 bases apart. Results and caveats for the whole study, not just this receptor: The quantity of clinical and demographic metadata differed by source and by participant and was supplied without curation.

A single count supports this clone. Its antigen target is currently unknown. No base qualities exist here, and no much larger clone lies one base off it. The chain joins TRBV19 to TRBJ1-1, with TRBD1 perhaps the D gene, on 5 matching bases. The TCR originated in a middle-aged man with active COVID-19. Sequenced input: peripheral blood. The CDR3 here reads CASSTYTRTSTEAFF. At the DNA level, the sequence is TGTGCCAGTAGTACCTACACCCGGACATCCACTGAAGCTTTCTTT. The CDR3 plus the reference TRBV19 and TRBJ1-1 genes for the other parts give the full variable domain: DGGITQSPKYLFRKEGQNVTLSCEQNLNHDAMYWYRQDPGQGLRLIYYSQIVNDFQKGDIAEGYSVSREKKESFPLTVTSAQKNPTAFYLCASSTYTRTSTEAFFGQGTRLTVV.